The 29 T cell receptor beta chains given below trace back to one sample, sequenced in a study of cytomegalovirus exposure and HLA in healthy donors. Primers included in the PCR were 60 Vbeta and 13 Jbeta primers. This table comes from immunoSEQ multiplex PCR, and its TCRdb copy is limited to in-frame clones, with some not included. The sample has roughly 220,000 clones, 65% to 85% seen once. The specimen sequenced was PBMCs. Receptors originate from a man aged 50 or older in good health and CMV-seronegative.

This clone occurred a few times. The chain joins TRBV19 to TRBJ2-3, with a weak D call TRBD1 (5 bases). Trimming removed 5 bases at V and 3 bases at J, with 9 bases between. The CDR3 is made up of 13 amino acids. Germline V CDR1 and CDR2: LNHDA, SQIVND (reference sequence). CDR3 in amino acids: CASSFRQTDTQYF. The CDR3 bases are TGTGCCAGTAGTTTCCGACAGACAGATACGCAGTATTTT. Full variable domain (outside the CDR3, taken from reference TRBV19 and TRBJ2-3): DGGITQSPKYLFRKEGQNVTLSCEQNLNHDAMYWYRQDPGQGLRLIYYSQIVNDFQKGDIAEGYSVSREKKESFPLTVTSAQKNPTAFYLCASSFRQTDTQYFGPGTRLTVL.

The CDR3 sequence is CASSENEPGGYTF. In DNA form, the CDR3 reads TGTGCCAGCAGTGAAAATGAACCAGGTGGCTACACCTTC. V and J are TRBV6-1 and TRBJ1-2; unclear D gene. Germline lookup yields CDR1 MNHNS and CDR2 SASEGT. The CDR3 runs to 13 residues. V lost 2 bases and J lost 7, with 11 bases in between.

The chain couples TRBV25-1 to TRBJ1-5; D remains ambiguous. CDR3 size: 13 residues. V gave up 4 bases and J gave up 2 bases, with 6 bases separating them. Looked up from germline, CDR1 is MGHDK and CDR2 is SYGVNS. The CDR3 nucleotides read TGTGCCAGCAGTGTCCAGGGCAATCAGCCCCAGCATTTT. It translates to CASSVQGNQPQHF.

This chain uses TRBV10-3 with TRBJ2-5, with 9 positions matching TRBD2. CDR3 length: 16 residues. The germline CDR1 and CDR2 sequences are ENHRY and SYGVKD. V lost 10 bases, J lost 1 base, and 13 bases stayed unmatched. The CDR3 loop is CATKGTLAGIQETQYF. CDR3 sequence (DNA): TGTGCCACCAAGGGGACGCTAGCGGGGATCCAAGAGACCCAGTACTTC.

The chain employs TRBV28 and TRBJ2-7; D unresolved. V lost 5 bases to trimming and J lost 0 bases, with 17 bases between them. This CDR3 spans 16 amino acids. CDR1 and CDR2 (germline): MDHEN, SYDVKM. CDR3 residues: CASSHPGHRSSYEQYF. The DNA for the CDR3 is TGTGCCAGCAGTCATCCAGGTCATCGAAGCTCCTACGAGCAGTACTTC.

The V call is TRBV18, the J call TRBJ1-2, with D perhaps matching TRBD1 (5 bases). V was shortened by 6 bases and J by 0 bases, with 14 bases between the two germline ends. CDR1 is KGHSH and CDR2 is LQKENI in the germline V gene. The CDR3 is 15 residues long. CDR3: CASSTARGTNYGYTF. The DNA for the CDR3 is TGTGCCAGCTCGACGGCCCGGGGGACTAACTATGGCTACACCTTC.

This chain connects TRBV19 to TRBJ2-7, with D perhaps TRBD2 (6 bases). This CDR3 spans 18 amino acids. Germline loops: CDR1 LNHDA, CDR2 SQIVND (reference sequence). Trimming stripped 5 bases from V and 0 bases from J, with 23 bases between. The CDR3 spells CASSWAGPRAGSSYEQYF. The CDR3 DNA reads as TGTGCCAGTAGTTGGGCGGGACCCCGAGCTGGGAGCTCCTACGAGCAGTACTTC.

There are a few counts of this clone. The V gene is TRBV2, the J gene TRBJ1-6; 10 positions match TRBD1. The CDR3 has 14 residues. The germline gives CDR1 SNHLY, CDR2 FYNNEI. Trimming took 5 bases from V and 10 from J; bases not matched to a gene: 5. CDR3 loop: CASSSGTGASPLHF. CDR3 nucleotide sequence: TGTGCCAGCAGTTCCGGGACAGGGGCCTCACCCCTCCACTTT.

The V and J genes are TRBV29-1 and TRBJ2-1; a possible D gene is TRBD2 (6 bases). Looked up from germline, CDR1 is SQVTM and CDR2 is ANQGSEA. The V end was cut by 7 bases, the J end by 3 bases, with 16 bases between. The length of the CDR3 is 14 residues. The CDR3 region is CSAAPGDRYNEQFF. The CDR3 nucleotides are TGCAGCGCGGCACCGGGAGATCGCTACAATGAGCAGTTCTTC.

The rearrangement joins TRBV5-4 to TRBJ2-3, with 12 bases lining up with TRBD2. This CDR3 spans 14 amino acids. In germline, CDR1 is SGHNT, CDR2 YYREEE (reference sequence). Trimming took 4 bases from V and 8 from J; bases not matched to a gene: 5. Here the CDR3 reads CASSPTSGSGTQYF. The CDR3 DNA sequence: TGTGCCAGCAGCCCGACTAGCGGGAGTGGTACGCAGTATTTT.

The gene calls are TRBV6-4 and TRBJ2-7; 9 positions match TRBD2. The length of the CDR3 is 16 residues. From germline, CDR1 is MRHNA and CDR2 SNTAGT. With V trimmed by 6 bases and J by 0 bases, 9 bases remained unmatched. This chain's CDR3 is CASSPPDSGSSYEQYF. The CDR3 DNA sequence: TGTGCCAGCAGCCCCCCTGATAGCGGGAGCTCCTACGAGCAGTACTTC.

The V call is TRBV28, the J call TRBJ1-5; D gene unclear. V lost 6 bases and J 9 bases, leaving 9 bases between the germline ends. The CDR3 covers 11 residues. Per the germline V gene, CDR1 is MDHEN and CDR2 is SYDVKM. The DNA for the CDR3 is TGTGCCAGCAGCCCCGCAGGGCCCCAGCATTTT. Encoded protein: CASSPAGPQHF.

Comment on this clone: This specimen includes other DNA sequences encoding the same CDR3. This chain uses TRBV5-1 with TRBJ2-2; D is possibly TRBD2 (5 bases). The germline CDR1 and CDR2 sequences are SGHRS and YFSETQ. The V end was cut by 0 bases, the J end by 4 bases, with 10 bases between. The CDR3 consists of 15 residues. The CDR3 DNA follows: TGCGCCAGCAGCTTGGCGGTTGGAGGCACCGGGGAGCTGTTTTTT. Residues: CASSLAVGGTGELFF. Looking up the rest from reference TRBV5-1 and TRBJ2-2 gives the full variable domain: KAGVTQTPRYLIKTRGQQVTLSCSPISGHRSVSWYQQTPGQGLQFLFEYFSETQRNKGNFPGRFSGRQFSNSRSEMNVSTLELGDSALYLCASSLAVGGTGELFFGEGSRLTVL.

The V and J genes are TRBV19 and TRBJ1-3; D not resolved. The V and J ends lost 5 bases and 0 bases respectively, with 11 bases between them. Germline assignment: CDR1 LNHDA and CDR2 SQIVND (reference sequence). CDR3 length: 15 residues. CDR3 DNA: TGTGCCAGTAGTTCCAGACTGAACTCTGGAAACACCATATATTTT. This gives the protein CASSSRLNSGNTIYF.

The CDR3 DNA follows: TGTGCCAGCAGTCCTCGAATAGCGGGAGGTAATGAGCAGTTCTTC. This codes for CASSPRIAGGNEQFF. The chain links TRBV2 to TRBJ2-1, with TRBD2 matching 10 bases. The CDR3 is made up of 15 amino acids. With 5 bases clipped from V and 7 bases from J, the junction kept 8 bases outside the gene matches. CDR1 and CDR2 from the germline V gene are SNHLY and FYNNEI.

The chain uses TRBV28 and TRBJ2-7; maybe TRBD2 (6 bases). The germline V gene encodes CDR1 MDHEN and CDR2 SYDVKM. This CDR3 has 12 amino acids. V lost 5 bases to trimming and J lost 7 bases, with 12 bases between them. CDR3 in DNA: TGTGCCAGCAGTGCCCCGGGGAGGGAGCAGTACTTC. This sequence encodes CASSAPGREQYF.

The rearrangement links TRBV2 to TRBJ2-2, with TRBD2 matching 8 bases. The CDR3 is 15 residues long. The V gene end was trimmed by 3 bases and the J gene end by 4 bases; junction bases not matched to a gene: 4. Germline V gives CDR1 SNHLY, CDR2 FYNNEI. The CDR3 loop is CASSDLSGITGELFF. CDR3 DNA sequence: TGTGCCAGCAGTGACCTTAGCGGGATCACCGGGGAGCTGTTTTTT.

This chain links TRBV19 with TRBJ1-1, with D possibly matching TRBD1 (5 bases). Per germline, CDR1 LNHDA and CDR2 SQIVND (reference sequence). Deletions cut 4 bases from V and 1 base from J, with 10 bases between. The CDR3 sequence is 14 residues long. CDR3 nucleotide sequence: TGTGCCAGTAGTACGGGACTGACGAACACTGAAGCTTTCTTT. This sequence encodes CASSTGLTNTEAFF. The full variable domain, with the rest looked up from reference TRBV19 and TRBJ1-1, is DGGITQSPKYLFRKEGQNVTLSCEQNLNHDAMYWYRQDPGQGLRLIYYSQIVNDFQKGDIAEGYSVSREKKESFPLTVTSAQKNPTAFYLCASSTGLTNTEAFFGQGTRLTVV.

The J gene is TRBJ1-4, the V gene TRBV5-1, with 9 bases that match TRBD1. The ends lost 4 bases at V and 4 bases at J; junction bases unmatched: 5. There are 15 residues in the CDR3. Germline loops: CDR1 SGHRS, CDR2 YFSETQ. The CDR3 is CASSGTGILNEKLFF. The CDR3 DNA is TGCGCCAGCAGCGGGACAGGGATTCTTAATGAAAAACTGTTTTTT. Complete variable domain (other parts from reference TRBV5-1 and TRBJ1-4): KAGVTQTPRYLIKTRGQQVTLSCSPISGHRSVSWYQQTPGQGLQFLFEYFSETQRNKGNFPGRFSGRQFSNSRSEMNVSTLELGDSALYLCASSGTGILNEKLFFGSGTQLSVL.

V usage is TRBV9 and J usage is TRBJ2-5, with 7 bases lining up with TRBD2. The end of the DNA is better explained by TRBJ2-7, so the J call may be wrong. The CDR3 runs to 14 residues. CDR1 is SGDLS and CDR2 is YYNGEE in the germline V gene. This chain's CDR3 is CASSPRASGYEQYF. CDR3 nucleotide sequence: TGTGCCAGCAGCCCGAGGGCTAGCGGCTACGAGCAGTACTTC.

This chain connects TRBV28 to TRBJ1-3; 8 nucleotides line up with TRBD1. Per the germline V gene, CDR1 is MDHEN and CDR2 is SYDVKM. CDR3 length: 13 amino acids. The junction had 7 bases not matched to a gene; V was cut back by 8 bases and J by 7 bases. CDR3 amino acids: CASLQGGRNTIYF. CDR3 DNA: TGTGCCAGCCTACAGGGGGGACGGAACACCATATATTTT. The complete variable domain, with remaining parts taken from reference TRBV28 and TRBJ1-3, reads DVKVTQSSRYLVKRTGEKVFLECVQDMDHENMFWYRQDPGLGLRLIYFSYDVKMKEKGDIPEGYSVSREKKERFSLILESASTNQTSMYLCASLQGGRNTIYFGEGSWLTVV.

The chain combines TRBV6-5 with TRBJ2-7; tentative D call: TRBD2 (5 bases). The V gene's germline CDR1 is MNHEY and CDR2 SVGAGI. Trimming shortened V by 2 bases and J by 0 bases, and 11 bases separated the two germline ends. This CDR3 is 15 amino acids long. The CDR3 nucleotides read TGTGCCAGCAGTTACGTTGCGGGTAGCTCCTACGAGCAGTACTTC. Translation gives CASSYVAGSSYEQYF.

J is TRBJ1-2 and V is TRBV28; 7 positions agree with TRBD1. V lost 7 bases, J lost 8 bases, and 4 bases stayed unmatched. CDR1 is MDHEN and CDR2 is SYDVKM in the germline V gene. The CDR3 runs 11 residues. CDR3 DNA sequence: TGTGCCAGCACCCGACAGGGAGGCTACACCTTC. It yields the protein CASTRQGGYTF.

The rearrangement uses TRBV6-5 and TRBJ2-1; 9 nucleotides agree with TRBD2. J lost 7 bases, V lost 2 bases, and 3 bases had no gene match. Germline V gene sequence: CDR1 MNHEY, CDR2 SVGAGI. The CDR3 consists of 14 residues. CDR3 sequence: CASSYRLAGNEQFF. Written as DNA, the CDR3 is TGTGCCAGCAGTTACCGGCTAGCGGGGAATGAGCAGTTCTTC.

CDR3 protein: CSALGGATNEKLFF. In DNA form, the CDR3 reads TGCAGCGCCCTGGGGGGGGCCACTAATGAAAAACTGTTTTTT. The chain employs TRBV29-1 and TRBJ1-4, with D tentatively TRBD1 (6 bases). Germline values: CDR1 SQVTM, CDR2 ANQGSEA. Trimming cost V 7 bases and J 2 bases, with 14 bases left between them. The CDR3 runs to 14 residues.

This sequence joins TRBV14 and TRBJ2-5; D is possibly TRBD2 (6 bases). The CDR3 covers 16 residues. The V end lost 4 bases, the J end lost 5 bases, and 20 bases lay between the germline ends. Germline CDR1 is SGHDN and CDR2 is FVKESK. CDR3: CASSRRPGAWGETQYF. The CDR3 DNA reads as TGTGCCAGCAGCCGTCGACCGGGAGCCTGGGGTGAGACCCAGTACTTC.

The V and J genes are TRBV6-1 and TRBJ1-2, with D perhaps matching TRBD1 (6 bases). CDR1 and CDR2 (germline): MNHNS, SASEGT. Trimming left V 5 bases short and J 5 bases short, with 18 bases between. The CDR3 totals 15 residues. CDR3 nucleotide sequence: TGTGCCAGCAGTACCACCCCCGGGACACCTTATGGCTACACCTTC. It specifies CASSTTPGTPYGYTF.

The chain carries TRBV27 and TRBJ2-7; tentatively, D is TRBD2 (5 bases). Trimming cost V 4 bases and J 2 bases, with 12 bases left between them. The CDR3 is made up of 14 amino acids. Per germline, CDR1 MNHEY and CDR2 SMNVEV (reference sequence). The CDR3 loop reads CASSSTRSPYEQYF. The CDR3 DNA reads TGTGCCAGCAGTTCTACTAGGTCCCCCTACGAGCAGTACTTC.

This clone occurred once. The genes are TRBV28 and TRBJ2-6; weak D call: TRBD1 (6 bases). Trimming removed 6 bases from V and 4 bases from J, with 16 bases in between. The length of the CDR3 is 16 residues. Germline lookup yields CDR1 MDHEN and CDR2 SYDVKM. CDR3 DNA: TGTGCCAGCAGGGACAGCGTCCGATTCGGGGCCAACGTCCTGACTTTC. It specifies CASRDSVRFGANVLTF.